Below are 6 T cell receptor beta chains sequenced from a single sample in a study of blood T cell repertoires in COVID-19 (TCRdb year 2020). The protocol used for the library was the immunoSEQ multiplex PCR assay. This immuneACCESS table, as held by TCRdb, lists in-frame sequences with V and J called but not all clones. Of the missing ones, under half trace to an unresolved V gene in checked studies; the others have no known cause. The sample table shows roughly 70,000 clones, and around nine tenths are seen once. Of the sample, approximately 3.5% is held by the ten largest clones. Source material: peripheral blood. These receptors originate from a man aged 65 to 79 with acute or convalescent COVID-19.

The J gene is TRBJ2-7, the V gene TRBV5-1; D may be TRBD2 (5 bases). Germline V lookup: CDR1 SGHRS, CDR2 YFSETQ. The length of the CDR3 is 13 residues. Trimming took off 2 bases at V and 3 bases at J, with 9 bases between the two ends. This CDR3 is CASSLSGNYEQYF. The CDR3 DNA sequence: TGCGCCAGCAGCTTATCCGGGAACTACGAGCAGTACTTC. Complete variable domain (other parts from reference TRBV5-1 and TRBJ2-7): KAGVTQTPRYLIKTRGQQVTLSCSPISGHRSVSWYQQTPGQGLQFLFEYFSETQRNKGNFPGRFSGRQFSNSRSEMNVSTLELGDSALYLCASSLSGNYEQYFGPGTRLTVT.

This chain links TRBV7-4 with TRBJ1-3, with 7 bases fitting TRBD1. V was pared by 5 bases and J by 0 bases, with 16 bases of the junction left unmatched. The CDR3 has 19 residues. Germline V gene sequence: CDR1 SGHVT, CDR2 SQSDAQ. The CDR3 DNA follows: TGTGCCAGCAGCGAGAGGCCCGGGACAGCTAATTCCTCTGGAAACACCATATATTTT. It is translated as CASSERPGTANSSGNTIYF.

The chain joins TRBV5-1 to TRBJ1-3, with a weak D call TRBD1 (6 bases). The CDR3 runs 13 residues. Germline CDR1 is SGHRS and CDR2 is YFSETQ. Trimming cost V 4 bases and J 4 bases, with 9 bases left between them. The CDR3 loop is CASSGDRGNTIYF. The CDR3 DNA reads TGCGCCAGCAGCGGAGACAGGGGAAACACCATATATTTT. The entire variable domain, with the rest obtained from reference TRBV5-1 and TRBJ1-3, is as follows: KAGVTQTPRYLIKTRGQQVTLSCSPISGHRSVSWYQQTPGQGLQFLFEYFSETQRNKGNFPGRFSGRQFSNSRSEMNVSTLELGDSALYLCASSGDRGNTIYFGEGSWLTVV.

The V gene is TRBV25-1, the J gene TRBJ1-2; TRBD1 might be the D (5 bases). V was cut by 8 bases and J by 1 base, with 8 bases left in between. CDR1 is MGHDK and CDR2 is SYGVNS in the germline V gene. CDR3 length: 12 residues. This CDR3 is CASQRGNYGYTF. CDR3 nucleotide sequence: TGTGCCAGCCAAAGGGGTAACTATGGCTACACCTTC.

The chain is built from TRBV7-6 and TRBJ1-6; D may be TRBD1 (6 bases). Germline V gene lookup returns CDR1 SGHVS and CDR2 FNYEAQ. The V end was cut by 1 base, the J end by 15 bases, with 10 bases between. The CDR3 is 12 amino acids. The CDR3 loop is CASSLGTADLHF. CDR3 coding DNA: TGTGCCAGCAGCTTAGGGACAGCGGACCTCCACTTT.

The genes are TRBV19 and TRBJ1-1, with D unresolved. Germline lookup yields CDR1 LNHDA and CDR2 SQIVND (reference sequence). This CDR3 region has 16 residues. V was trimmed by 2 bases and J by 6 bases, leaving 19 bases between them. This chain's CDR3 is CASSISRPQRSAEAFF. As DNA, the CDR3 is TGTGCCAGTAGTATAAGTAGGCCCCAGCGCTCCGCTGAAGCTTTCTTT.